A single sample gave rise to the 2 T cell receptor beta chains below, sequenced in a study of T cell responses to AZD1222 COVID-19 vaccine. Method: immunoSEQ multiplex PCR; TCRdb's copy keeps in-frame clones and lacks some. The sample comprises 130,000 to 150,000 clones, roughly 88% of which are singletons, and around 1.8% rests with the top ten. The sequencing here drew on peripheral blood, taken 28 days after the second AZD1222 dose. The receptor set was obtained from an adult who received the AZD1222 COVID-19 vaccine.

This chain joins TRBV12-3 or TRBV12-4 and TRBJ1-4; 9 positions agree with TRBD1. The CDR3 is 13 residues long. J gave up 10 bases and V 4 bases, and 4 bases lay outside the gene matches. The CDR3 nucleotides are TGTGCCAGCAGTTCGGGACAGGGTGGAAAACTGTTTTTT. Its protein product is CASSSGQGGKLFF.

The DNA for the CDR3 is TGTGCCAGCAGCCAAGGAGGGTCAGGGGCTAGGGCCCTCCACTTT. It yields the protein CASSQGGSGARALHF. This sequence joins TRBV14 and TRBJ1-6, with D perhaps TRBD1 (6 bases). This CDR3 is 15 amino acids long. Germline CDR1 is SGHDN and CDR2 is FVKESK. The V end was cut by 1 base, the J end by 14 bases, with 18 bases between. Based on the CDR3 plus reference TRBV14 and TRBJ1-6, the full variable domain is EAGVTQFPSHSVIEKGQTVTLRCDPISGHDNLYWYRRVMGKEIKFLLHFVKESKQDESGMPNNRFLAERTGGTYSTLKVQPAELEDSGVYFCASSQGGSGARALHFGNGTRLTVT.